The rows below give T cell receptor beta chains drawn from one sample of a study of neurological immune-mediated disorders. A single record per CDR3 protein comes from TCRdb applying MiXCR to the 5' RACE reads. Here the sample spans more than 15,000 distinct CDR3 sequences, roughly 14% being singletons. Sequences were obtained from PBMCs. These receptors came from a man in his fifties or sixties with HTLV-1-associated myelopathy (HAM/TSP). CDR3s include the opening cysteine and the closing phenylalanine or tryptophan. D genes are given only for firm matches. Clone size is stated in some rows and not others, as once, few, many or a class when expanded.

clone_size j_call d_call v_call cdr3_aa cdr3_nt
many TRBJ1-1 - TRBV20-1 CSAPGEGRSTEAFF TGCAGTGCTCCTGGGGAGGGGAGGAGCACTGAAGCTTTCTTT
many TRBJ1-2 TRBD1 TRBV9 CASSVTGGDGYTF TGTGCCAGCAGCGTGACAGGGGGTGATGGCTACACCTTC
medium-sized TRBJ1-4 TRBD1 TRBV5-5 CASSSIGTANEKLFF TGTGCCAGCAGCTCAATCGGGACAGCTAATGAAAAACTGTTTTTT
many TRBJ2-3 TRBD2 TRBV6-6 CASSISGGGQYF TGTGCCAGCAGCATTAGCGGGGGGGGGCAGTATTTT
many TRBJ1-6 - TRBV11-1 CASSLGRSSYNSPLHF TGTGCCAGCAGCTTGGGCCGAAGCTCCTATAATTCACCCCTCCACTTT
many TRBJ2-7 - TRBV7-8 CASSRGLGVSYEQYF TGTGCCAGCAGCCGGGGGCTAGGGGTCTCCTACGAGCAGTACTTC
many TRBJ2-5 TRBD2 TRBV7-2 CASSLVAGAQETQYF TGTGCCAGCAGCTTAGTAGCGGGGGCCCAAGAGACCCAGTACTTC
many TRBJ1-2 TRBD1 TRBV27 CASSLSDRAGGYTF TGTGCCAGCAGTTTATCGGACAGGGCGGGTGGCTACACCTTC
many TRBJ2-5 - TRBV12-5 CASGPDWGETQYF TGTGCTAGTGGGCCCGACTGGGGAGAGACCCAGTACTTC
many TRBJ1-1 TRBD1 TRBV5-6 CASSYPGTVLDSGAFF TGTGCCAGCAGTTATCCCGGGACAGTCCTCGACTCTGGAGCTTTCTTT
many TRBJ2-3 TRBD2 TRBV7-2 CASRIRAGGPRNTQYF TGTGCCAGCAGGATCCGTGCGGGGGGGCCAAGGAATACGCAGTATTTT
- TRBJ1-1 - TRBV11-2 CAISLGSPGWHTEAFF TGTGCCATCAGCTTAGGCTCTCCGGGTTGGCACACTGAAGCTTTCTTT
many TRBJ2-5 TRBD2 TRBV5-1 CASSLGTSGVQETQYF TGCGCCAGCAGCTTGGGAACTAGCGGGGTCCAAGAGACCCAGTACTTC
- TRBJ1-2 - TRBV20-1 CSATGQIPDKGYTF TGCAGTGCTACCGGACAGATCCCGGATAAGGGCTACACCTTC
many TRBJ2-1 TRBD2 TRBV20-1 CSAVAGGKNNEQFF TGCAGTGCTGTAGCGGGGGGGAAGAACAATGAGCAGTTCTTC
medium-sized TRBJ2-7 TRBD1 TRBV5-1 CASSLRGTGSYEQYF TGCGCCAGCAGCTTGCGGGGGACAGGGAGCTACGAGCAGTACTTC
many TRBJ2-3 - TRBV7-2 CASSPPPTTDTQYF TGTGCCAGCAGCCCCCCCCCCACAACAGATACGCAGTATTTT
- TRBJ2-6 - TRBV20-1 CSADQGREANVLTF TGCAGTGCTGACCAGGGGAGAGAGGCCAACGTCCTGACTTTC
- TRBJ1-1 - TRBV20-1 CSANNLGVDTEAFF TGCAGTGCTAACAATCTGGGGGTGGACACTGAAGCTTTCTTT
medium-sized TRBJ2-7 TRBD1 TRBV9 CASSGPGGAPYEQYF TGTGCCAGCAGCGGGCCAGGGGGCGCTCCCTACGAGCAGTACTTC
many TRBJ2-3 TRBD1 TRBV20-1 CSAGRLGQGATDTQYF TGCAGTGCGGGGCGGTTAGGACAGGGGGCCACAGATACGCAGTATTTT
many TRBJ1-5 - TRBV20-1 CSARTLNQPQHF TGCAGTGCTAGAACCCTAAATCAGCCCCAGCATTTT
medium-sized TRBJ2-5 - TRBV7-9 CASSPDRTGTQYF TGTGCCAGCAGCCCCGACAGGACTGGGACCCAGTACTTC
many TRBJ2-1 - TRBV5-1 CASSLEEGSSYNEQFF TGCGCCAGCAGCTTGGAAGAGGGGTCCTCCTACAATGAGCAGTTCTTC
many TRBJ2-5 TRBD2 TRBV11-2 CASSLGAGGQETQYF TGTGCCAGCAGCTTAGGAGCGGGGGGACAGGAGACCCAGTACTTC
- TRBJ1-1 - TRBV20-1 CSAREMNDEAFF TGCAGTGCTAGAGAAATGAACGATGAAGCTTTCTTT
many TRBJ2-2 - TRBV20-1 CSARESGYTGELFF TGCAGTGCAAGGGAAAGCGGGTACACCGGGGAGCTGTTTTTT
many TRBJ2-2 - TRBV20-1 CSARELKGGDTGELFF TGCAGTGCTAGAGAGCTCAAGGGTGGCGACACCGGGGAGCTGTTTTTT
many TRBJ2-3 TRBD2 TRBV12-3/TRBV12-4 CASSLWAGTSGGRDTQYF TGTGCCAGCAGTCTATGGGCAGGGACTAGCGGGGGAAGAGATACGCAGTATTTT